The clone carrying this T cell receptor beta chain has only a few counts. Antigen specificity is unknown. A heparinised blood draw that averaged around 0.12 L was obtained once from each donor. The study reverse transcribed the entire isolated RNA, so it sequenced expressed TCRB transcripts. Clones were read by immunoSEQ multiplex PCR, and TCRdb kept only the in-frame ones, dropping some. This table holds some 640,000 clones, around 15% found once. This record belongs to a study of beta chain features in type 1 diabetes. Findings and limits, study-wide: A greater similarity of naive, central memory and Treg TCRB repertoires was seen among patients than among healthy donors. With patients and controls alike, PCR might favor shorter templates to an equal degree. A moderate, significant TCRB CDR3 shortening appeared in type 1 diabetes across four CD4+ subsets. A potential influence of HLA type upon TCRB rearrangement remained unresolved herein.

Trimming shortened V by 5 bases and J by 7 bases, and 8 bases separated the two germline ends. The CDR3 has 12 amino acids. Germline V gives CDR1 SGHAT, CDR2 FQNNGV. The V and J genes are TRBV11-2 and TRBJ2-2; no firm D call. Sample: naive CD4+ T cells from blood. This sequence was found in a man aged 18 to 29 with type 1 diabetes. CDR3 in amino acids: CASSVNNGELFF. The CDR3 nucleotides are TGTGCCAGCAGCGTAAATAACGGGGAGCTGTTTTTT.